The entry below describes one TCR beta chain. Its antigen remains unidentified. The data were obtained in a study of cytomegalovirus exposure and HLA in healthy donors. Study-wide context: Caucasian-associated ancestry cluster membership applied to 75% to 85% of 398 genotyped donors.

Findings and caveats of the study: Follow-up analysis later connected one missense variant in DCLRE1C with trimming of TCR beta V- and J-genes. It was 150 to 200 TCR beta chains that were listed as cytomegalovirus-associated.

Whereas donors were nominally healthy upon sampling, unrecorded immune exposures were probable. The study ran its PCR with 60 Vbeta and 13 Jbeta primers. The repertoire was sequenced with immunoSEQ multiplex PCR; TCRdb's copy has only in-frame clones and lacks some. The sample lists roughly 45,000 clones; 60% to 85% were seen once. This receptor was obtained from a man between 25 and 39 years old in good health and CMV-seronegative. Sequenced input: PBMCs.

The CDR3 reads CASSPSGQHNQPQHF. In nucleotides, the CDR3 is TGTGCCAGCAGCCCCTCGGGACAGCACAATCAGCCCCAGCATTTT. The J gene is TRBJ1-5, the V gene TRBV4-2; the match to TRBD1 covers 7 bases. This CDR3 contains 15 residues. V dropped 4 bases and J dropped 3; count of bases not matched to a gene: 6. Germline CDR1 is LGHNA and CDR2 is YNFKEQ.